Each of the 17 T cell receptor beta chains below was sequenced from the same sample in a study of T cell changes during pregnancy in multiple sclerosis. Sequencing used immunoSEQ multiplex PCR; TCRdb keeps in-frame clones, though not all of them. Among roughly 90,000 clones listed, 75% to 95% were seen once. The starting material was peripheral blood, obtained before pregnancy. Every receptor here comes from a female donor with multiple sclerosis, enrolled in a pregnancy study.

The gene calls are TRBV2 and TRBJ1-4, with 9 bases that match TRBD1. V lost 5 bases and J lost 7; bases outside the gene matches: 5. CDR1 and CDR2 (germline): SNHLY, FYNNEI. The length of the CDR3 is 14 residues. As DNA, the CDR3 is TGTGCCAGCAGTCAACAGGGGGCGCGTGAAAAACTGTTTTTT. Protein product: CASSQQGAREKLFF.

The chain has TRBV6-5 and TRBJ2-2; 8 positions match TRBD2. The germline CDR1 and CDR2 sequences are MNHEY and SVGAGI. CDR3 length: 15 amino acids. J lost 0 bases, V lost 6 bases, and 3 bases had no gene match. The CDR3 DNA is TGTGCCAGCAGGAGGGGACTAGCGAACACCGGGGAGCTGTTTTTT. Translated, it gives CASRRGLANTGELFF.

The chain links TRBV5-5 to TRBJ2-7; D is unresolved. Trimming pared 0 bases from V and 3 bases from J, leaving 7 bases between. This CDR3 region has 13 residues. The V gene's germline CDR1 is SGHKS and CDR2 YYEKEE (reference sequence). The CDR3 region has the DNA TGTGCCAGCAGCTTGGTCCTCTTCTACGAGCAGTACTTC. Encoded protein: CASSLVLFYEQYF.

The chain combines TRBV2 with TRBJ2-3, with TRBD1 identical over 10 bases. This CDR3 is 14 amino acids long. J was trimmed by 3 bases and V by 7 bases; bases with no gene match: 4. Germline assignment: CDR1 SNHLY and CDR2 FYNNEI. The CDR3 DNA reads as TGTGCCAGCAATCGACAGGGGGCGACAGATACGCAGTATTTT. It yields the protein CASNRQGATDTQYF.

The CDR3: CASSEWRGGLTDTQYF. The CDR3 nucleotides are TGCGCCAGCAGTGAGTGGCGGGGGGGCCTCACAGATACGCAGTATTTT. V gene TRBV10-2 combines with J gene TRBJ2-3; TRBD2 matches 9 bases. The CDR3 spans 16 residues. Unmatched junction bases numbered 4, after V lost 1 base and J lost 2 bases. Germline CDR1 reads WSHSY; CDR2 reads SAAADI.

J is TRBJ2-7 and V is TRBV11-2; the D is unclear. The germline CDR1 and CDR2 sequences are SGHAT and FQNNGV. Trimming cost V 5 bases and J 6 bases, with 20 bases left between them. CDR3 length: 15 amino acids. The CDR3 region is CASSQTAGVTGEQYF. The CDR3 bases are TGTGCCAGCAGCCAGACCGCCGGAGTGACGGGCGAGCAGTACTTC.

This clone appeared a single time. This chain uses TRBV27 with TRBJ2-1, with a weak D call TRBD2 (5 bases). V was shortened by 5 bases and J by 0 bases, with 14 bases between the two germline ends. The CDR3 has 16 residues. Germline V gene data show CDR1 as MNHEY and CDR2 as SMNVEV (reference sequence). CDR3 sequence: CASSPMDFSSYNEQFF. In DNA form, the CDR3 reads TGTGCCAGCAGTCCGATGGACTTTAGCTCCTACAATGAGCAGTTCTTC.

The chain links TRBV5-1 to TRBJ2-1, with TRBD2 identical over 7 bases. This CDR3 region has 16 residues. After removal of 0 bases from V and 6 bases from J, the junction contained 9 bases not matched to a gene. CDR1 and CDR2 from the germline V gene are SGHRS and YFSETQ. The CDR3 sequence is CASSLVIAGPLNEQFF. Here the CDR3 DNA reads TGCGCCAGCAGCTTGGTGATAGCGGGTCCCCTCAATGAGCAGTTCTTC.

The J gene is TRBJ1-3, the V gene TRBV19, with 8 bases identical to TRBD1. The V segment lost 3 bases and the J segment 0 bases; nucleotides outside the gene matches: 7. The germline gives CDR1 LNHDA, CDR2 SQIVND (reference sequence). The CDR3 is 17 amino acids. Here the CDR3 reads CASSMGTGRGSGNTIYF. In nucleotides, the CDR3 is TGTGCCAGTAGTATGGGGACAGGAAGGGGCTCTGGAAACACCATATATTTT. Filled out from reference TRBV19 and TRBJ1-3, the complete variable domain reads DGGITQSPKYLFRKEGQNVTLSCEQNLNHDAMYWYRQDPGQGLRLIYYSQIVNDFQKGDIAEGYSVSREKKESFPLTVTSAQKNPTAFYLCASSMGTGRGSGNTIYFGEGSWLTVV.

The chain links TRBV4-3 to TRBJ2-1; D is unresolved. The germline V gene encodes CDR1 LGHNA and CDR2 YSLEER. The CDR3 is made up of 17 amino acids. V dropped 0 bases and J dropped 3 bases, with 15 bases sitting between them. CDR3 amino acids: CASSQDQILTLYNEQFF. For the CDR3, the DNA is TGCGCCAGCAGCCAAGATCAGATTCTCACCCTCTACAATGAGCAGTTCTTC.

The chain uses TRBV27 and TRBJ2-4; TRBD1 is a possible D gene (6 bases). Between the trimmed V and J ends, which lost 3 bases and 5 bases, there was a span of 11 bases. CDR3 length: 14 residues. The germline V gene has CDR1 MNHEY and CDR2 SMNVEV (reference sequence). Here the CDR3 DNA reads TGTGCCAGCAGTTTGTGGCAGGGGCAAAACATTCAGTACTTC. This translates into CASSLWQGQNIQYF.

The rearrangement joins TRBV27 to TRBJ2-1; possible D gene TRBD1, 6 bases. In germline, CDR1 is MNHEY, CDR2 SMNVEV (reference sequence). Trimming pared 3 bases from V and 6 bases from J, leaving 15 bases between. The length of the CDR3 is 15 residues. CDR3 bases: TGTGCCAGCAGTTTTGGGTCTGGGGGCCGCAATGAGCAGTTCTTC. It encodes CASSFGSGGRNEQFF.

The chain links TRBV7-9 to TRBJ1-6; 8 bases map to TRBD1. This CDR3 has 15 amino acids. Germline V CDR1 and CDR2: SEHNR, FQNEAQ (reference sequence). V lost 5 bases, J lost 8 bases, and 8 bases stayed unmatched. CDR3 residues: CASSDGQGSYSPLHF. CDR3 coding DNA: TGTGCCAGCAGCGACGGACAGGGATCTTATTCACCCCTCCACTTT.

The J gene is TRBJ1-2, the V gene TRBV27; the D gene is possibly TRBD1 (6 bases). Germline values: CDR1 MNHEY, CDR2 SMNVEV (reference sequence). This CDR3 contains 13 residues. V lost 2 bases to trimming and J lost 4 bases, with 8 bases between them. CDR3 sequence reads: CASSLGQSYGYTF. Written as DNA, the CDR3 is TGTGCCAGCAGTTTAGGACAGAGCTATGGCTACACCTTC.

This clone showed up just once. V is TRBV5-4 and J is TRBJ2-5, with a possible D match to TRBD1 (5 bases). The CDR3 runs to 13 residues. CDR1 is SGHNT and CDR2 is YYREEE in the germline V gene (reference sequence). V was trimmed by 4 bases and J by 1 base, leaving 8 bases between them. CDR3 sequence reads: CASSLQVQETQYF. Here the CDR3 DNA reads TGTGCCAGCAGCCTACAGGTCCAAGAGACCCAGTACTTC. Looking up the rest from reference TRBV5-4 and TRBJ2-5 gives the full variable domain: ETGVTQSPTHLIKTRGQQVTLRCSSQSGHNTVSWYQQALGQGPQFIFQYYREEENGRGNFPPRFSGLQFPNYSSELNVNALELDDSALYLCASSLQVQETQYFGPGTRLLVL.

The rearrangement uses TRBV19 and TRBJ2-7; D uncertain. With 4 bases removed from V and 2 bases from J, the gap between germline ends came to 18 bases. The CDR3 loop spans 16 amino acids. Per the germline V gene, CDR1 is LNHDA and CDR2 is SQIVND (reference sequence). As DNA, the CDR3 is TGTGCCAGTAGTACCACCCTCATCGCGAGAACCTACGAGCAGTACTTC. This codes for CASSTTLIARTYEQYF.

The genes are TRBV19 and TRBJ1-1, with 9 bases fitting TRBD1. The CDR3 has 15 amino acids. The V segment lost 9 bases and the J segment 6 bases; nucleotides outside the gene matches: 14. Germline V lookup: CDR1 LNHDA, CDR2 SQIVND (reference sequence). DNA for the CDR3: TGTGCCAGCGGATATTCGACAGGGGGAGTTTCTGAAGCTTTCTTT. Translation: CASGYSTGGVSEAFF.